This TCR beta chain was sequenced for a study of TIL therapy for anti-PD-1-resistant metastatic lung cancer. CDR1 is GTSNPN and CDR2 is SVGIG in the germline V gene (reference sequence). The CDR3 is 13 amino acids. Trimming at V came to 4 bases and at J to 7 bases, leaving 4 bases not matched to a gene. This clone is a singleton in its sample. Sequencing used immunoSEQ v3. The assay was immunoSEQ multiplex PCR, and TCRdb's table has in-frame clones only and misses some. This table has tens of thousands of clones, about two thirds appearing once. As to time point: pre-treatment sample, taken before nivolumab and TIL therapy. The tumor samples were excised metastases, mostly pleural nodules or supraclavicular lymph nodes.

J is TRBJ1-2 and V is TRBV30; 12 bases fit TRBD1. The sample consisted of tumor tissue, taken at baseline. The sequence was obtained from a person between 25 and 79 years old with non-small cell lung cancer. This CDR3 is CAWKGQGAVGYTF. The CDR3 bases are TGTGCCTGGAAGGGACAGGGGGCCGTTGGCTACACCTTC.